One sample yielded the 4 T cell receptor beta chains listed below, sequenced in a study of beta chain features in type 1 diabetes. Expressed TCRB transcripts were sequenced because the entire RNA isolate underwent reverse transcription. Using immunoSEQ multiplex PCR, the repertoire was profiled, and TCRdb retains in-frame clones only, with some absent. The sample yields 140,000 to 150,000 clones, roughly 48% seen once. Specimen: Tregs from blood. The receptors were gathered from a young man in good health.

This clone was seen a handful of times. Written as DNA, the CDR3 is TGCGCCAGCAGCTTGGTGGGCAGGAACACTGAAGCTTTCTTT. It is translated as CASSLVGRNTEAFF. The chain combines TRBV5-1 with TRBJ1-1; the D is unclear. Trimming left V 0 bases short and J 1 base short, with 7 bases between. This CDR3 is built from 14 residues. Germline-derived CDR1 and CDR2 are SGHRS and YFSETQ.

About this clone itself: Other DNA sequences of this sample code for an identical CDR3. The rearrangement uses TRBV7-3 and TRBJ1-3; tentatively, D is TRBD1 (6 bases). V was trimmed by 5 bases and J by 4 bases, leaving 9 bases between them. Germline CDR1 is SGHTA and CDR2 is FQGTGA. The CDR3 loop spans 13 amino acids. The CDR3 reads CASSPRGGNTIYF. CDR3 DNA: TGTGCCAGCAGCCCCAGGGGAGGAAACACCATATATTTT.

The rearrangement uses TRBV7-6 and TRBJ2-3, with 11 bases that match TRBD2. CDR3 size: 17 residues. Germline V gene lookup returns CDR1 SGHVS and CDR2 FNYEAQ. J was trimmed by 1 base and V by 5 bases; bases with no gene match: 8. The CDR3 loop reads CASSARLAGLGTDTQYF. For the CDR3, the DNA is TGTGCCAGCAGCGCACGACTAGCGGGGTTGGGCACAGATACGCAGTATTTT.

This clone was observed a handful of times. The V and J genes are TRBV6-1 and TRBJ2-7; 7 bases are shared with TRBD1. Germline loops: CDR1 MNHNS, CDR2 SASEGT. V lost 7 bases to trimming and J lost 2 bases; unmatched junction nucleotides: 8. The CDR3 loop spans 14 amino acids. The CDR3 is CASNRQGTTYEQYF. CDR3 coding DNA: TGTGCCAGCAACAGACAGGGTACCACCTACGAGCAGTACTTC.